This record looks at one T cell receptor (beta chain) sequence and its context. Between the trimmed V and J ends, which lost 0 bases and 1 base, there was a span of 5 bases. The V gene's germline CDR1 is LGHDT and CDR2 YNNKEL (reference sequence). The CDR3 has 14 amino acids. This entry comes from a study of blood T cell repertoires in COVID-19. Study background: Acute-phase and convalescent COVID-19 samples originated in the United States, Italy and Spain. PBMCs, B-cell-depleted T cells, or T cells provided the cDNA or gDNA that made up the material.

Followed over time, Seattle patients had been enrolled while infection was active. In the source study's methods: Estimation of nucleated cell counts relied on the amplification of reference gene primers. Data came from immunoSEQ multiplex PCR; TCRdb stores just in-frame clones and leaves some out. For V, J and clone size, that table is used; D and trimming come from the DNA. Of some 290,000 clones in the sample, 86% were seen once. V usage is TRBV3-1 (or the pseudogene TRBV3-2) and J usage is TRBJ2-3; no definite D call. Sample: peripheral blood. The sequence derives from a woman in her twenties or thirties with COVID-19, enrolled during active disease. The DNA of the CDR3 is TGTGCCAGCAGCCAAGATCATCGCACAGATACGCAGTATTTT. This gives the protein CASSQDHRTDTQYF.